Detailed here is one T cell receptor (beta chain). As yet, its antigen is unknown. The CDR3 sequence is 14 residues long. CDR1 is SGHNT, CDR2 YYREEE, per germline (reference sequence). Trimming cost V 1 base and J 4 bases, with 9 bases left between them. Sequenced patients had shown CD8+CD57+ cell expansion by flow cytometry. This sample stems from a study of CD8+CD57+ T cells in acquired aplastic anemia. Across the study: Sorted CD4+ and CD8+ cells gave an average of approximately 3 ug of DNA. Whole-study results and caveats: It was found that fewer than 35 CD8+ CDR3 sequences were shared between patients and controls.

TCR beta VDJ and CDR3 profiling used genomic DNA as template. One entry per CDR3 protein, called by TCRdb with MiXCR from the reads. The sample yields about 170,000 distinct CDR3 sequences, around 48% seen once. Sequencing used sorted CD4+, CD8+, or CD8+CD57+ T cells (not recorded which) from PBMCs. The chain couples TRBV5-4 to TRBJ1-3; TRBD1 is a possible D gene (6 bases). The sequence came from a human donor with aplastic anemia. This CDR3 reads CASSLLTGGNTIYF. In DNA, the CDR3 is TGTGCCAGCAGCTTGCTGACAGGCGGAAACACCATATATTTT.